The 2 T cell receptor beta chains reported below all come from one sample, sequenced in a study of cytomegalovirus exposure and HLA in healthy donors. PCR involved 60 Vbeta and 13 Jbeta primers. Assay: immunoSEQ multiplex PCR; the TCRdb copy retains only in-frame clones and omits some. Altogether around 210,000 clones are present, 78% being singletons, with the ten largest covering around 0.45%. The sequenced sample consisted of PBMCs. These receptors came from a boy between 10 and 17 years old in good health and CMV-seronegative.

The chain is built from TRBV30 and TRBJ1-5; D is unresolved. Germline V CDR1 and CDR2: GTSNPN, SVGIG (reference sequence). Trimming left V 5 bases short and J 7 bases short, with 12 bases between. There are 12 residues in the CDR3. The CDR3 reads CAWSPTSQPQHF. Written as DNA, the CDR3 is TGTGCCTGGTCCCCCACATCCCAGCCCCAGCATTTT.

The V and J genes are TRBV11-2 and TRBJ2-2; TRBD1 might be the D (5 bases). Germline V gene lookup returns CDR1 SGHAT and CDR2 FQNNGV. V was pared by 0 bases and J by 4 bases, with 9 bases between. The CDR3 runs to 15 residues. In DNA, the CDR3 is TGTGCCAGCAGCTTAGATGGGGCCTTCACCGGGGAGCTGTTTTTT. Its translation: CASSLDGAFTGELFF.